This TCR beta chain emerged from a study of cytomegalovirus exposure and HLA in healthy donors. The PCR used 60 Vbeta and 13 Jbeta primers. The protocol was immunoSEQ multiplex PCR, while the TCRdb copy is restricted to in-frame clones and leaves out a portion. The data contain around 120,000 clones, about 84% of them singletons. Germline CDR1 reads SNHLY; CDR2 reads FYNNEI. V shed 6 bases, J shed 2 bases, and the junction held 6 bases outside the gene matches. The CDR3 contains 14 residues. The chain employs TRBV2 and TRBJ2-7; 8 nucleotides line up with TRBD2. The TCR sequence derives from a boy under 18 in good health and CMV-seronegative. The specimen sequenced was PBMCs. The CDR3 region has the DNA TGTGCCAGCAGCTTACGAGCGGGAGCCTACGAGCAGTACTTC. Translating gives CASSLRAGAYEQYF.